Below, 11 T cell receptor beta chains from the same sample are listed, as sequenced in a study of T-cell memory formation after mild COVID-19. TCRdb called the 5' RACE reads again in MiXCR, with one record for every CDR3 protein. This sample has around 340,000 distinct CDR3 sequences, with approximately 15% found just once. Sequences were obtained from PBMCs or a T cell subset sorted from them (not recorded which). The receptors were gathered from a man aged 18 to 35 who had mild COVID-19 (a few samples of this study predate the infection). Cell type and time point are not known.

The chain carries TRBV6-2 or TRBV6-3 and TRBJ1-5, with D hard to call. Trimming stripped 8 bases from V and 1 base from J, with 15 bases between. Per the germline V gene, CDR1 is MNHEY and CDR2 is SVGEGT. The length of the CDR3 is 15 residues. CDR3 protein: CASGSGSLSNQPQHF. DNA of the CDR3: TGTGCCAGCGGATCAGGTTCATTAAGCAATCAGCCCCAGCATTTT.

V usage is TRBV4-3 and J usage is TRBJ1-4, with D maybe TRBD1 (6 bases). The length of the CDR3 is 15 residues. Germline V gene sequence: CDR1 LGHNA, CDR2 YSLEER. With 0 bases removed from V and 7 bases from J, the gap between germline ends came to 12 bases. The CDR3 region is CASSQDPGGREKLFF. The CDR3 DNA reads TGCGCCAGCAGCCAAGATCCGGGGGGGCGTGAAAAACTGTTTTTT.

This clonotype occurred a few times. This chain connects TRBV5-1 to TRBJ1-1; D gene ambiguous. Germline CDR1 is SGHRS and CDR2 is YFSETQ. Trimming removed 0 bases from V and 5 bases from J, with 14 bases in between. The CDR3 covers 15 residues. In DNA, the CDR3 is TGCGCCAGCAGCTTGGTGGGTAGGGTCGGTACTGAAGCTTTCTTT. Its translation is CASSLVGRVGTEAFF.

V and J are TRBV12-3 or TRBV12-4 and TRBJ2-7; D not certain. V gave up 3 bases and J gave up 5 bases, with 8 bases separating them. The CDR3 has 12 residues. In DNA, the CDR3 is TGTGCCAGCAGTTTGAGGTACGACGAGCAGTACTTC. Residues: CASSLRYDEQYF.

The gene calls are TRBV7-2 and TRBJ2-5; D is perhaps TRBD1 (5 bases). CDR1 and CDR2 from the germline V gene are SGHTA and FQGNSA. This CDR3 contains 14 residues. V dropped 3 bases and J dropped 4 bases, with 12 bases sitting between them. The chain's CDR3 is CASSFSWGAETQYF. The CDR3 bases are TGTGCCAGCAGCTTTTCGTGGGGCGCAGAGACCCAGTACTTC.

In DNA form, the CDR3 reads TGTGCCCGAGACAGGGGGACCAGCTCCTACGAGCAGTACTTC. This gives the protein CARDRGTSSYEQYF. The chain is built from TRBV30 and TRBJ2-7; 9 nucleotides align to TRBD1. The CDR3 totals 14 residues. Germline lookup yields CDR1 GTSNPN and CDR2 SVGIG (reference sequence). V lost 8 bases, J lost 0 bases, and 8 bases stayed unmatched.

This clonotype has just a few counts. The rearrangement joins TRBV6-2 or TRBV6-3 to TRBJ1-1; no clear D. This CDR3 is 15 amino acids long. The V end lost 6 bases, the J end lost 3 bases, and 17 bases lay between the germline ends. CDR1 is MNHEY, CDR2 SVGEGT, per germline. CDR3 DNA: TGTGCCAGCAGAAGAAGAGAGGGAAGGTACACTGAAGCTTTCTTT. Translation gives CASRRREGRYTEAFF.

V usage is TRBV4-1 and J usage is TRBJ1-4, with a weak D call TRBD1 (6 bases). The V end was cut by 2 bases, the J end by 7 bases, with 11 bases between. The CDR3 totals 14 residues. Germline CDR1 MGHRA, CDR2 YSYEKL. The DNA of the CDR3 is TGCGCCAGCAGCCAACAGGGGATGATTGAAAAACTGTTTTTT. This encodes CASSQQGMIEKLFF.

The chain recombines TRBV29-1 with TRBJ2-3; D perhaps matches TRBD1 (5 bases). The CDR3 runs to 13 residues. Trimming pared 6 bases from V and 4 bases from J, leaving 14 bases between. CDR1 SQVTM and CDR2 ANQGSEA come from the germline V gene. As DNA, the CDR3 is TGCAGCGTGCACAGGTCCGGAGCAGATACGCAGTATTTT. Translation: CSVHRSGADTQYF.

The chain uses TRBV6-5 and TRBJ1-5, with 10 bases lining up with TRBD1. There are 14 residues in the CDR3. Trimming cost V 6 bases and J 5 bases; bases outside gene matches: 4. Germline values: CDR1 MNHEY, CDR2 SVGAGI. The CDR3 is CASSRTGGDQPQHF. As DNA, the CDR3 is TGTGCCAGCAGCAGGACAGGGGGTGATCAGCCCCAGCATTTT.

The chain is built from TRBV6-2 or TRBV6-3 and TRBJ2-7; D is possibly TRBD1 (6 bases). In germline, CDR1 is MNHEY, CDR2 SVGEGT. The CDR3 sequence is 12 residues long. V was clipped by 2 bases and J by 5 bases, with 7 bases between them. The CDR3 coding sequence is TGTGCCAGCAGTTACGAGGGGGACGAGCAGTACGTC. Translation gives CASSYEGDEQYV.